A selection of T cell receptor beta chains follows, all from one sample in a study of T-cell reconstitution after alpha-beta-depleted transplantation in children. TCRdb re-derived calls from the PCR reads in MiXCR, one entry per CDR3 protein. The top ten hold 24% of the sample, which has approximately 130,000 distinct CDR3 sequences, roughly 10% seen once. The source was PBMCs, mostly from graft donor cells, collected 180 days after TCRalphabeta/CD19-depleted stem cell transplant. The receptors stem from a girl in the first two years of life who had a stem cell transplant for combined immunodeficiency, so the T cells may come from the graft donor. Both conserved end residues are part of each CDR3. The D gene is left open where the match is weak. Expanded clones get a size class; other rows say once, few or many, or leave the size out.

-,many,TRBJ2-5,TRBV18,TGTGCCAGCTCACCACGGGCCAGGGAAGGAGAGACCCAGTACTTC,CASSPRAREGETQYF
-,-,TRBJ1-2,TRBV20-1,TGCAGTGCTAGAATGGTGACAGACACCTTC,CSARMVTDTF
TRBD1,few,TRBJ2-4,TRBV20-1,TGCAGTGGCATAGGGACAGGCAAAAACATTCAGTACTTC,CSGIGTGKNIQYF
TRBD2,-,TRBJ2-3,TRBV20-1,TGCAGTGGTCTTGGCGGGGGGACAGATACGCAGTATTTT,CSGLGGGTDTQYF
-,many,TRBJ2-3,TRBV7-3,TGTGCCAGCAGCTTAGGGGCAGGTGGAGATACGCAGTATTTT,CASSLGAGGDTQYF
-,many,TRBJ2-7,TRBV6-5,TGTGCCAGCTCTACTCGACTGAGGGAGCAGTACTTC,CASSTRLREQYF
-,few,TRBJ2-7,TRBV19,TGTGCCAGTAGTCCCTCCGGGATTTACTACGAGCAGTACTTC,CASSPSGIYYEQYF
TRBD2,few,TRBJ2-1,TRBV2,TGTGCCAGCAGCGCCGGGACTAGCTCCTACAATGAGCAGTTCTTC,CASSAGTSSYNEQFF
TRBD1,many,TRBJ2-2,TRBV29-1,TGCAGCGTTCGGACAGGTTGGACCGGGGAGCTGTTTTTT,CSVRTGWTGELFF
-,-,TRBJ2-1,TRBV20-1,TGCAGTGCTGGGACGGGACCAAGGGTCTACAATGAGCAGTTCTTC,CSAGTGPRVYNEQFF
TRBD2,many,TRBJ2-3,TRBV20-1,TGCAGTGCACCGGGACTAGCCTTAGATACGCAGTATTTT,CSAPGLALDTQYF
-,few,TRBJ2-5,TRBV20-1,TGCAGTGCTAGAGACGACCGGGCGTACCAAGAGACCCAGTACTTC,CSARDDRAYQETQYF
-,few,TRBJ1-2,TRBV20-1,TGCAGTGCTAGAGAGGGCAGGGGACGTGGCTACACCTTC,CSAREGRGRGYTF